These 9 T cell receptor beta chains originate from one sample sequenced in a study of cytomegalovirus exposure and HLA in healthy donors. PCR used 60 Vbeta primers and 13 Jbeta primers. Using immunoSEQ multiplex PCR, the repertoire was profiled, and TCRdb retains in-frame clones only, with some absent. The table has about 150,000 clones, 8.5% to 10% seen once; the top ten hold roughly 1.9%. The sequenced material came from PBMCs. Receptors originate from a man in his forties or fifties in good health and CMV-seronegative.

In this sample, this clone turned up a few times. For the CDR3, the DNA is TGTGCCAGCAACAATCAACAGTTAGTCCCCTACGAGCAGTACTTC. It codes for CASNNQQLVPYEQYF. V is TRBV6-1 and J is TRBJ2-7, with D unresolved. Germline V gene lookup returns CDR1 MNHNS and CDR2 SASEGT. The CDR3 runs 15 residues. Trimming stripped 7 bases from V and 2 bases from J, with 18 bases between.

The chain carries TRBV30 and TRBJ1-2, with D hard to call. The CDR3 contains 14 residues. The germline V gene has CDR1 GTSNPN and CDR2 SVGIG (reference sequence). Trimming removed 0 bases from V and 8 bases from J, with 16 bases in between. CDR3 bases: TGTGCCTGGAGTGTACTAGGGAGTTTGGGGGGCTACACCTTC. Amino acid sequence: CAWSVLGSLGGYTF.

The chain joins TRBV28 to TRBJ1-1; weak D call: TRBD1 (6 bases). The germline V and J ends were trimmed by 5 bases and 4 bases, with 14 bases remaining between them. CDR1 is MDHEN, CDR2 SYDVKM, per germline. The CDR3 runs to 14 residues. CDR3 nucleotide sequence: TGTGCCAGCAGTGCCTGGACAGATTCCACTGAAGCTTTCTTT. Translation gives CASSAWTDSTEAFF.

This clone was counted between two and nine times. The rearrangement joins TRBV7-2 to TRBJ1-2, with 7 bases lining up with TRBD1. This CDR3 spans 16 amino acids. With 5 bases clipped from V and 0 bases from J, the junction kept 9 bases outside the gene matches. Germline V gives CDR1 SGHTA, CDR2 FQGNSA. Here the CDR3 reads CASSPSRDRANYGYTF. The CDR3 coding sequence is TGTGCCAGCAGCCCATCAAGGGACAGAGCTAACTATGGCTACACCTTC.

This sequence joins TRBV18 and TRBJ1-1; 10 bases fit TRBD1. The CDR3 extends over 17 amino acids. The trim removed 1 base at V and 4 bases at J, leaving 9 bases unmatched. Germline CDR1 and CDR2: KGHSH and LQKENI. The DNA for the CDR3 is TGTGCCAGCTCACCACTCGGTTGGGGACAGGGGTTCACTGAAGCTTTCTTT. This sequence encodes CASSPLGWGQGFTEAFF.

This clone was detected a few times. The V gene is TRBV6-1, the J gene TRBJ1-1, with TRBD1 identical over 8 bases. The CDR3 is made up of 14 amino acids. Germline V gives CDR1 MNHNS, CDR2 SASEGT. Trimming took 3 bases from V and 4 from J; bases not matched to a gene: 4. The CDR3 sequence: CASSDEGQVTEAFF. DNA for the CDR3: TGTGCCAGCAGTGACGAGGGACAGGTCACTGAAGCTTTCTTT.

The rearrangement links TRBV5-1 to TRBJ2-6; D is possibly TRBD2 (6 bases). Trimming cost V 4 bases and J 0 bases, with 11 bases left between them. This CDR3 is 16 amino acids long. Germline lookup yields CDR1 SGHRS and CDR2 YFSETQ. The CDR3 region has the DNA TGCGCCAGCAGCGCCGGGGGATCCTCTGGGGCCAACGTCCTGACTTTC. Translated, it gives CASSAGGSSGANVLTF. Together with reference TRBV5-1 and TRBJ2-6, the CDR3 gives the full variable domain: KAGVTQTPRYLIKTRGQQVTLSCSPISGHRSVSWYQQTPGQGLQFLFEYFSETQRNKGNFPGRFSGRQFSNSRSEMNVSTLELGDSALYLCASSAGGSSGANVLTFGAGSRLTVL.

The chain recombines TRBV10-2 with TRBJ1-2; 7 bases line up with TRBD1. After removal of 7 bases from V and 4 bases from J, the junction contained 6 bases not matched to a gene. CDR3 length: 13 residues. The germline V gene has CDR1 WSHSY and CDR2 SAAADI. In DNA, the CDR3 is TGCGCCAGCACCCCGACAGGGATCTATGGCTACACCTTC. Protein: CASTPTGIYGYTF.

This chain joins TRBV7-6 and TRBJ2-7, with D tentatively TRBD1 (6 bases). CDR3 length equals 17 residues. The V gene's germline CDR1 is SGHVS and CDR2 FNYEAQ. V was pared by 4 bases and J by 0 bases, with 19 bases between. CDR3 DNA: TGTGCCAGCAGCTCGCCGTGGGGGCGGCGGAGCTCCTACGAGCAGTACTTC. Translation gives CASSSPWGRRSSYEQYF.